The 30 T cell receptor beta chains reported below all come from one sample, sequenced in a study of control samples from healthy donors and cancer patients. The table came from immunoSEQ multiplex PCR; TCRdb's copy has only in-frame clones and leaves some out. The repertoire holds about 86,000 clones, around 90% seen once, with about 10% in the top ten. The material sequenced was PBMCs. The receptor set was obtained from a woman between 50 and 59 years old with colorectal cancer.

V and J are TRBV6-5 and TRBJ1-5; D not certain. This CDR3 has 13 residues. Germline values: CDR1 MNHEY, CDR2 SVGAGI. V was trimmed by 7 bases and J by 5 bases, leaving 12 bases between them. CDR3 nucleotide sequence: TGTGCCAGCAAAGCCGGCGAACATCAGCCCCAGCATTTT. The encoded protein is CASKAGEHQPQHF.

The V and J genes are TRBV7-2 and TRBJ2-3, with 11 bases fitting TRBD2. The junction had 10 bases not matched to a gene; V was cut back by 5 bases and J by 3 bases. The V gene's germline CDR1 is SGHTA and CDR2 FQGNSA. This CDR3 contains 17 residues. The chain's CDR3 is CASSALLAGGGTDTQYF. DNA for the CDR3: TGTGCCAGCAGCGCCCTCCTAGCGGGGGGCGGTACAGATACGCAGTATTTT.

Comment on this clone: At one boundary the junction diverges from the germline segment, which might be a read error. V is TRBV10-1 and J is TRBJ1-2; the match to TRBD1 covers 7 bases. The CDR3 sequence is 14 residues long. Germline lookup yields CDR1 WNHNN and CDR2 SYGVQD (reference sequence). CDR3 DNA: TGCACCAGCAGTGAGAAGACAGGGAGGAATGGCTACACCTTC. Translated: CTSSEKTGRNGYTF.

The chain employs TRBV12-3 or TRBV12-4 and TRBJ1-5, with D tentatively TRBD1 (5 bases). The CDR3 runs to 13 residues. V lost 3 bases, J lost 7 bases, and 10 bases lay in between. The CDR3 sequence is CASSFGRGQPQHF. The CDR3 bases are TGTGCCAGCAGTTTTGGGAGGGGCCAGCCCCAGCATTTT.

Here the CDR3 reads CASSTRDNREIQYF. The CDR3 DNA is TGTGCCAGCAGCACCCGGGACAACCGCGAAATTCAGTACTTC. V and J are TRBV7-2 and TRBJ2-4; tentatively, D is TRBD1 (6 bases). The V end lost 5 bases, the J end lost 10 bases, and 18 bases lay between the germline ends. The germline gives CDR1 SGHTA, CDR2 FQGNSA. This CDR3 spans 14 amino acids.

With respect to this clone: It is unclear where the CDR3 begins or ends on the DNA, so no DNA is shown, and the CDR3 is as TCRdb lists it. The chain recombines TRBV19 with TRBJ1-1; TRBD1, the table's D call, lacks a check against the DNA. The length of the CDR3 is 12 amino acids, counting both ends. CDR1 is LNHDA and CDR2 is SQIVND in the germline V gene (reference sequence). This chain's CDR3 is CASSVGQGNTFF.

This clone was recorded a few times. The chain recombines TRBV28 with TRBJ2-7; D is uncertain. Looked up from germline, CDR1 is MDHEN and CDR2 is SYDVKM. V was cut by 5 bases and J by 6 bases, with 8 bases left in between. The CDR3 has 11 amino acids. Here the CDR3 DNA reads TGTGCCAGCAGTACCCTTGGCGAGCAGTACGTC. Translation: CASSTLGEQYV.

This chain links TRBV15 with TRBJ1-3; D is unclear. Germline lookup yields CDR1 LNHNV and CDR2 YYDKDF (reference sequence). The V and J ends lost 5 bases and 0 bases respectively, with 11 bases between them. This CDR3 spans 15 amino acids. CDR3 nucleotide sequence: TGTGCCACCAGCCCAGACCGGTACTCTGGAAACACCATATATTTT. This sequence encodes CATSPDRYSGNTIYF. Together with reference TRBV15 and TRBJ1-3, the CDR3 gives the full variable domain: DAMVIQNPRYQVTQFGKPVTLSCSQTLNHNVMYWYQQKSSQAPKLLFHYYDKDFNNEADTPDNFQSRRPNTSFCFLDIRSPGLGDTAMYLCATSPDRYSGNTIYFGEGSWLTVV.

This rearrangement joins TRBV19 to TRBJ2-1; D unresolved. CDR1 LNHDA and CDR2 SQIVND come from the germline V gene (reference sequence). The CDR3 runs to 15 residues. Trimming cost V 5 bases and J 2 bases, with 13 bases left between them. This chain's CDR3 is CASSLTGSTYNEQFF. The CDR3 region has the DNA TGTGCCAGTAGTCTCACCGGGTCCACCTACAATGAGCAGTTCTTC.

The V gene is TRBV28, the J gene TRBJ1-1; no reliable D call. Germline assignment: CDR1 MDHEN and CDR2 SYDVKM. CDR3 length: 12 residues. Between the trimmed V and J ends, which lost 6 bases and 1 base, there was a span of 6 bases. CDR3 protein: CASSTANTEAFF. CDR3 in DNA: TGTGCCAGCAGCACAGCGAACACTGAAGCTTTCTTT.

This clone is classed as medium-sized. This sequence joins TRBV2 and TRBJ2-5; D is undetermined. The V gene's germline CDR1 is SNHLY and CDR2 FYNNEI. The CDR3 sequence is 14 residues long. The V and J ends lost 10 bases and 4 bases respectively, with 19 bases between them. In nucleotides, the CDR3 is TGTGCCAAACAGAGACTCCAAGGCGGAGAGACCCAGTACTTC. Its translation: CAKQRLQGGETQYF.

The V call is TRBV18, the J call TRBJ1-1; D remains unclear. The CDR3 runs 18 residues. Germline V gene lookup returns CDR1 KGHSH and CDR2 LQKENI. The V and J ends lost 5 bases and 2 bases respectively, with 24 bases between them. The CDR3 sequence is CASSISPPLGQRNTEAFF. Written as DNA, the CDR3 is TGTGCCAGCTCAATCTCCCCCCCCTTAGGGCAGAGAAACACTGAAGCTTTCTTT. Full variable domain (remainder filled in from reference TRBV18 and TRBJ1-1): NAGVMQNPRHLVRRRGQEARLRCSPMKGHSHVYWYRQLPEEGLKFMVYLQKENIIDESGMPKERFSAEFPKEGPSILRIQQVVRGDSAAYFCASSISPPLGQRNTEAFFGQGTRLTVV.

The CDR3 loop is CASHTGGTKNIQYF. The CDR3 region has the DNA TGTGCCAGTCATACAGGGGGAACCAAAAACATTCAGTACTTC. The chain recombines TRBV19 with TRBJ2-4, with TRBD1 matching over 8 bases. CDR3 size: 14 residues. Germline V gives CDR1 LNHDA, CDR2 SQIVND (reference sequence). Germline trimming cut 8 bases from V and 2 bases from J; bases unmatched to any gene: 5.

The V and J genes are TRBV5-5 and TRBJ1-6; no reliable D call. The V end was cut by 0 bases, the J end by 2 bases, with 9 bases between. The CDR3 runs 16 residues. Germline V gives CDR1 SGHKS, CDR2 YYEKEE (reference sequence). The CDR3 sequence is CASSLAADPYNSPLHF. CDR3 DNA: TGTGCCAGCAGCTTGGCGGCAGACCCCTATAATTCACCCCTCCACTTT.

The chain employs TRBV5-1 and TRBJ2-3, with D unclear. The germline V and J ends were trimmed by 5 bases and 3 bases, with 13 bases remaining between them. The CDR3 length is 14 residues. Germline V gene lookup returns CDR1 SGHRS and CDR2 YFSETQ. In DNA, the CDR3 is TGCGCCAGCAGGGAGAAAGGCCAGACAGATACGCAGTATTTT. Translation gives CASREKGQTDTQYF.

V usage is TRBV5-1 and J usage is TRBJ2-3, with 12 bases lining up with TRBD2. CDR1 and CDR2 from the germline V gene are SGHRS and YFSETQ. The CDR3 is 15 residues long. Trimming took 2 bases from V and 7 from J; bases not matched to a gene: 5. CDR3 sequence (DNA): TGCGCCAGCAGCTTTCTGACTAGCGGGGGACATACGCAGTATTTT. It translates to CASSFLTSGGHTQYF.

The rearrangement links TRBV27 to TRBJ1-1; possible D gene TRBD1, 6 bases. The CDR3 consists of 13 residues. The V end lost 8 bases, the J end lost 1 base, and 11 bases lay between the germline ends. Germline V gives CDR1 MNHEY, CDR2 SMNVEV (reference sequence). CDR3 nucleotide sequence: TGTGCCAGCCGCAAGGGGGGGAACACTGAAGCTTTCTTT. This encodes CASRKGGNTEAFF.

The V gene is TRBV2, the J gene TRBJ2-3; 9 nucleotides match TRBD2. The CDR3 has 14 amino acids. Trimming removed 4 bases from V and 6 bases from J; junction bases left unmatched: 5. Germline-derived CDR1 and CDR2 are SNHLY and FYNNEI. The CDR3 DNA sequence: TGTGCCAGCAGTGGAGCGGGGGGCAGGGATACGCAGTATTTT. Protein product: CASSGAGGRDTQYF.

Only one count was recorded for this clone. J is TRBJ1-6 and V is TRBV3-1 (or the pseudogene TRBV3-2); perhaps TRBD1 as D (6 bases). V was cut by 5 bases and J by 14 bases, with 13 bases left in between. The CDR3 has 12 residues. Germline CDR1 reads LGHDT; CDR2 reads YNNKEL (reference sequence). CDR3 nucleotides: TGTGCCAGCAGCAAGGACAGTATATCCCTCCACTTT. It encodes CASSKDSISLHF.

The chain employs TRBV7-2 and TRBJ2-2; possible D gene TRBD2, 5 bases. Germline V gene data show CDR1 as SGHTA and CDR2 as FQGNSA. V was shortened by 7 bases and J by 3 bases, with 6 bases between the two germline ends. This CDR3 is 12 amino acids long. The CDR3: CASTGDTGELFF. In nucleotides, the CDR3 is TGTGCCAGCACCGGGGACACCGGGGAGCTGTTTTTT.

The J gene is TRBJ1-2, the V gene TRBV9; no definite D call. The CDR3 covers 13 residues. Trimming stripped 0 bases from V and 1 base from J, with 4 bases between. Germline assignment: CDR1 SGDLS and CDR2 YYNGEE. The CDR3, as DNA: TGTGCCAGCAGCGTAGACTTTAACTATGGCTACACCTTC. The encoded protein is CASSVDFNYGYTF.

The genes are TRBV3-1 (or the pseudogene TRBV3-2) and TRBJ2-5; 12 bases are a match to TRBD1. Germline lookup yields CDR1 LGHDT and CDR2 YNNKEL (reference sequence). The CDR3 is 15 amino acids. J gave up 5 bases and V 11 bases, and 12 bases lay outside the gene matches. This chain's CDR3 is CAGEGGQGAGETQYF. Written as DNA, the CDR3 is TGTGCCGGCGAAGGGGGACAGGGGGCCGGTGAGACCCAGTACTTC.

This clone has just a few counts. The J gene is TRBJ2-5, the V gene TRBV7-2, with 10 positions matching TRBD2. The CDR3 extends over 14 amino acids. Germline CDR1 and CDR2: SGHTA and FQGNSA. The ends lost 4 bases at V and 4 bases at J; junction bases unmatched: 3. The DNA of the CDR3 is TGTGCCAGCAGCTCCCTAGCGGGGGTAGAGACCCAGTACTTC. This encodes CASSSLAGVETQYF.

This clone was picked up one time. V gene TRBV7-3 combines with J gene TRBJ2-2, with TRBD2 matching 8 bases. The trim removed 2 bases at V and 4 bases at J, leaving 0 bases unmatched. The CDR3 has 14 amino acids. The germline V gene has CDR1 SGHTA and CDR2 FQGTGA. The CDR3 sequence: CASSLAGGTGELFF. CDR3 in DNA: TGTGCCAGCAGCTTAGCGGGGGGCACCGGGGAGCTGTTTTTT.

The V gene is TRBV5-5, the J gene TRBJ2-5; TRBD1 agrees at 7 bases. The CDR3 has 15 amino acids. V gave up 3 bases and J gave up 5 bases; unmatched junction bases: 10. The V gene's germline CDR1 is SGHKS and CDR2 YYEKEE (reference sequence). CDR3 nucleotides: TGTGCCAGCAGCTACTCTGGGGACAGTTACGAGACCCAGTACTTC. Translating it yields CASSYSGDSYETQYF.

The chain carries TRBV6-5 and TRBJ2-7; 11 bases line up with TRBD2. The junction had 5 bases not matched to a gene; V was cut back by 6 bases and J by 4 bases. Germline V gene data show CDR1 as MNHEY and CDR2 as SVGAGI. CDR3 length equals 14 residues. CDR3 loop: CASSLAGGLYEQYV. CDR3 bases: TGTGCCAGCAGCTTAGCGGGGGGGCTTTACGAGCAGTACGTC.

The chain joins TRBV20-1 to TRBJ2-3; D is unresolved. This CDR3 is 11 amino acids long. The germline V gene encodes CDR1 DFQATT and CDR2 SNEGSKA (reference sequence). CDR3 in DNA: TGCAGGCCAACCACGGGAGATACGCAGTATTTT. Protein: CRPTTGDTQYF.

In DNA, the CDR3 is TGTGCCAGCAGCACCCACGGGACAACCGGCGATACGCAGTATTTT. Protein: CASSTHGTTGDTQYF. This chain connects TRBV7-9 to TRBJ2-3; the D gene is possibly TRBD1 (6 bases). V was clipped by 5 bases and J by 6 bases, with 18 bases between them. The CDR3 consists of 15 residues. Germline CDR1 reads SEHNR; CDR2 reads FQNEAQ (reference sequence).

The table lists this clone with a count of one. The chain has TRBV3-1 (or the pseudogene TRBV3-2) and TRBJ2-5; 7 nucleotides match TRBD2. V lost 1 base and J lost 2; bases outside the gene matches: 4. Germline lookup yields CDR1 LGHDT and CDR2 YNNKEL (reference sequence). There are 15 residues in the CDR3. CDR3 coding DNA: TGTGCCAGCAGCCAAGGAACGGGGGGTCAAGAGACCCAGTACTTC. Translated, it gives CASSQGTGGQETQYF.

The V gene is TRBV19, the J gene TRBJ1-6; tentative D call: TRBD1 (5 bases). Looked up from germline, CDR1 is LNHDA and CDR2 is SQIVND (reference sequence). This CDR3 has 14 residues. V shed 8 bases and J shed 7 bases, with 15 bases lying between them. The CDR3 reads CASEQGSGNSPLHF. CDR3 nucleotide sequence: TGTGCCAGTGAGCAGGGATCAGGCAATTCACCCCTCCACTTT.